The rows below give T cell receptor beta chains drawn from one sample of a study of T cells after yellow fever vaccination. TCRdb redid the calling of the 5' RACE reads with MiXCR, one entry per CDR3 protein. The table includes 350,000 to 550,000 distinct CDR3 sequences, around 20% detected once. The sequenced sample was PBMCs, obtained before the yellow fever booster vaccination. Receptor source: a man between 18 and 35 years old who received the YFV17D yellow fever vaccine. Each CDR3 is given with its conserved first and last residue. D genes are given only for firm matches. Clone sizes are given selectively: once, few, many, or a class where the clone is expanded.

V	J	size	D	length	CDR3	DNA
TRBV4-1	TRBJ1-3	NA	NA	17	CASSQESAGRNGNTIYF	TGCGCCAGCAGCCAAGAATCGGCAGGACGAAATGGAAACACCATATATTTT
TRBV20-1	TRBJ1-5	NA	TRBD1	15	CSATRTGGSNQPQHF	TGCAGTGCTACCCGGACAGGGGGCTCCAATCAGCCCCAGCATTTT
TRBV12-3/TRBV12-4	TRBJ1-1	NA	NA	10	CASSRYATFF	TGTGCCAGCAGTCGGTATGCGACTTTCTTT
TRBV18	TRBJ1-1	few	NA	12	CASSNSRTEAFF	TGTGCCAGCTCTAACAGCCGCACTGAAGCTTTCTTT
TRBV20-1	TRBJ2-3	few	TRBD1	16	CSARAPGTGLTDTQYF	TGCAGTGCTAGAGCCCCCGGGACAGGCCTCACAGATACGCAGTATTTT
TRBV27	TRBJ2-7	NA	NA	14	CASSFRTGPYEQYF	TGTGCCAGCAGCTTCAGGACTGGACCCTACGAGCAGTACTTC
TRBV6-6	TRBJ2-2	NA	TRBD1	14	CASSWTGHTGELFF	TGTGCCAGCAGTTGGACAGGCCACACCGGGGAGCTGTTTTTT
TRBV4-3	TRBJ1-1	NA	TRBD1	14	CASSQTGSFYEAFF	TGCGCCAGCAGCCAGACAGGGAGCTTTTATGAAGCTTTCTTT
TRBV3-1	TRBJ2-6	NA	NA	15	CASRGGPAGANVLTF	TGTGCCAGCAGGGGAGGACCGGCCGGGGCCAACGTCCTGACTTTC
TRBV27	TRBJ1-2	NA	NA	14	CASSPGGELTGYTF	TGTGCCAGCAGTCCCGGGGGGGAGTTAACTGGCTACACCTTC
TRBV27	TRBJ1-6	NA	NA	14	CASSFSGFNSPLHF	TGTGCCAGCAGTTTTAGTGGTTTTAATTCACCCCTCCACTTT
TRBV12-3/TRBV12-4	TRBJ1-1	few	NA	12	CASSLLGSEAFF	TGTGCCAGCAGTTTATTGGGCAGTGAAGCTTTCTTT
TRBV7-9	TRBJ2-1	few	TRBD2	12	CASRRRGDEQFF	TGTGCCAGCAGACGGCGGGGGGATGAGCAGTTCTTC
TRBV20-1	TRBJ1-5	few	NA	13	CSARALTNQPQHF	TGCAGTGCTAGAGCTCTGACAAATCAGCCCCAGCATTTT
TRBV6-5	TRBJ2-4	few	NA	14	CASSYTRGVDIQYF	TGTGCCAGCAGTTACACCAGGGGCGTAGACATTCAGTACTTC
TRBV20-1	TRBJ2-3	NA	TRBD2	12	CSPGLGTDTQYF	TGCAGTCCGGGACTAGGGACAGATACGCAGTATTTT
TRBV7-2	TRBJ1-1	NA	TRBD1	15	CASNLHTQGATEAFF	TGTGCCAGCAACTTGCATACACAGGGGGCCACTGAAGCTTTCTTT
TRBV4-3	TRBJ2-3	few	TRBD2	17	CASSQDDAGGGTDTQYF	TGCGCCAGCAGCCAAGATGACGCGGGGGGCGGCACAGATACGCAGTATTTT
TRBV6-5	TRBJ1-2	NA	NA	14	CASIPSGARDGYTF	TGTGCCAGCATTCCCTCAGGGGCTCGCGATGGCTACACCTTC
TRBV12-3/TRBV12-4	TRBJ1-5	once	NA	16	CASSSRGSGSNQPQHF	TGTGCCAGCAGTTCAAGAGGGTCTGGGAGCAATCAGCCCCAGCATTTT
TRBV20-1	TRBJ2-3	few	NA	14	CSAKQGPSTDTQYF	TGCAGTGCTAAGCAGGGCCCTAGCACAGATACGCAGTATTTT
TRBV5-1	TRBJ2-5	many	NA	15	CASSLTTTARETQYF	TGCGCCAGCAGCTTAACTACGACTGCACGAGAGACCCAGTACTTC
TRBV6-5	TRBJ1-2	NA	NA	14	CASSRWGESHGYTF	TGTGCCAGCAGTCGATGGGGGGAATCTCATGGCTACACCTTC
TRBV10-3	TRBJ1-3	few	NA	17	CAISDRDKHLSGNTIYF	TGTGCCATCAGTGACCGGGACAAACATCTCTCTGGAAACACCATATATTTT
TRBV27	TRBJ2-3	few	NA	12	CASRDITDTQYF	TGTGCCAGCAGGGACATCACAGATACGCAGTATTTT
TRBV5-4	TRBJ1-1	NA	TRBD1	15	CASGTGTGGQTEAFF	TGTGCCAGCGGTACCGGGACAGGGGGCCAGACTGAAGCTTTCTTT
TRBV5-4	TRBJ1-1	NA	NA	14	CASSFGGHYTEAFF	TGTGCCAGCAGCTTCGGGGGGCATTACACTGAAGCTTTCTTT
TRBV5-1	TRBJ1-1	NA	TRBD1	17	CASSFLGIDRGNTEAFF	TGCGCCAGCAGCTTTCTTGGCATTGACAGGGGGAACACTGAAGCTTTCTTT
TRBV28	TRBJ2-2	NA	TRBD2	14	CASSPGGITGELFF	TGTGCCAGCAGCCCCGGGGGGATTACCGGGGAGCTGTTTTTT